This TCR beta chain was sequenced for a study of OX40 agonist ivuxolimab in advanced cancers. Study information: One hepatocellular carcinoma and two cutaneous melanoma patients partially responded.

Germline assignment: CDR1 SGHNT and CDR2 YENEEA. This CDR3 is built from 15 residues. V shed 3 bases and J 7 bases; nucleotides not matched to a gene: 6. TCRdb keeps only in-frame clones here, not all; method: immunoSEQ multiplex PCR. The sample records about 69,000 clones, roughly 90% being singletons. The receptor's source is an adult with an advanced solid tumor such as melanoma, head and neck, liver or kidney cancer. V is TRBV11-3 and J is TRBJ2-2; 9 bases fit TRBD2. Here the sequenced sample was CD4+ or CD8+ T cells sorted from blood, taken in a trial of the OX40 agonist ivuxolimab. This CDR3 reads CASSFGLASLGELFF. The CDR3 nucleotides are TGTGCCAGCAGCTTCGGACTAGCGAGTCTCGGGGAGCTGTTTTTT.